Presented here are 2 T cell receptor beta chains from one specimen sequenced in a study of blood T cell repertoires in COVID-19. Profiling relied on immunoSEQ multiplex PCR, and the TCRdb table lists in-frame clones only, not all of them. In the table there are 90,000 to 120,000 clones, roughly 92% of which are singletons. Sequencing input: peripheral blood. The receptors come from a man between 65 and 85 years old with acute or convalescent COVID-19.

The chain's CDR3 is CASSQEAPYEQYF. In DNA, the CDR3 is TGTGCCAGCAGCCAGGAGGCTCCTTACGAGCAGTACTTC. V is TRBV11-2 and J is TRBJ2-7; D might be TRBD2 (5 bases). CDR1 is SGHAT, CDR2 FQNNGV, per germline. This CDR3 contains 13 residues. Between the trimmed V and J ends, which lost 5 bases and 4 bases, there was a span of 12 bases.

J is TRBJ1-2 and V is TRBV29-1, with 7 bases matching TRBD1. J lost 4 bases, V lost 4 bases, and 3 bases had no gene match. Per germline, CDR1 SQVTM and CDR2 ANQGSEA. The CDR3 length is 12 residues. CDR3 residues: CSVGDSSYGYTF. The CDR3 DNA sequence: TGCAGCGTTGGGGACAGTAGCTATGGCTACACCTTC. Supplemented by reference TRBV29-1 and TRBJ1-2, the full variable domain reads SAVISQKPSRDICQRGTSLTIQCQVDSQVTMMFWYRQQPGQSLTLIATANQGSEATYESGFVIDKFPISRPNLTFSTLTVSNMSPEDSSIYLCSVGDSSYGYTFGSGTRLTVV.